These 2 T cell receptor beta chains came from one sample sequenced in a study of shared clonotypes between healthy human individuals. Generated by immunoSEQ multiplex PCR, the TCRdb table keeps only in-frame clones and is missing some. The table includes around 2,100,000 clones, around 96% detected once. CD8 cells classed as naive were CD45RO-negative and positively selected for CCR7, excluding terminally differentiated effector memory CD45RA+ cells. The material sequenced was naive CD8+ T cells sorted from blood. The receptor set was obtained from a man aged 18 to 30 in good health.

The chain is built from TRBV4-1 and TRBJ1-4; D may be TRBD1 (5 bases). Germline V CDR1 and CDR2: MGHRA, YSYEKL. The CDR3 is 16 residues long. V was pared by 4 bases and J by 6 bases, with 18 bases between. CDR3 bases: TGCGCCAGCAGCCTCCTGGGTCAGGGTGGTTATGAAAAACTGTTTTTT. Its protein product is CASSLLGQGGYEKLFF.

The V call is TRBV4-1, the J call TRBJ1-4; D remains ambiguous. This CDR3 has 16 residues. V was cut by 4 bases and J by 1 base, with 13 bases left in between. CDR1 is MGHRA, CDR2 YSYEKL, per germline. The CDR3 loop is CASSPHLSLTNEKLFF. The CDR3 nucleotides are TGCGCCAGCAGCCCTCACCTATCGTTAACTAATGAAAAACTGTTTTTT.